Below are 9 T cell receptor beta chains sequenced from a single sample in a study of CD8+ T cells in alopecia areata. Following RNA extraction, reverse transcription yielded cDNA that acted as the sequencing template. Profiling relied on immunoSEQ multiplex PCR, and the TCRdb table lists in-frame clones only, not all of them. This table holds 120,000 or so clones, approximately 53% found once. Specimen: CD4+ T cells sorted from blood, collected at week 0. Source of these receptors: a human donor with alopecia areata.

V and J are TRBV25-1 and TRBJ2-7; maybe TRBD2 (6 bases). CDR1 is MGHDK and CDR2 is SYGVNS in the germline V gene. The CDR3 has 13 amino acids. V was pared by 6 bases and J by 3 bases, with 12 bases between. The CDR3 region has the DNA TGTGCCAGCAGCCGGGACTCCCACTACGAGCAGTACTTC. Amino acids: CASSRDSHYEQYF.

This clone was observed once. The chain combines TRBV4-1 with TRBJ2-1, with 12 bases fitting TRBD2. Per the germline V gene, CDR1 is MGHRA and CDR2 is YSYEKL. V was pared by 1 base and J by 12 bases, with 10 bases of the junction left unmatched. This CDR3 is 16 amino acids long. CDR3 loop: CASSQVDLGLAGRQFF. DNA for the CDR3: TGCGCCAGCAGCCAAGTGGATCTTGGACTAGCGGGAAGGCAGTTCTTC.

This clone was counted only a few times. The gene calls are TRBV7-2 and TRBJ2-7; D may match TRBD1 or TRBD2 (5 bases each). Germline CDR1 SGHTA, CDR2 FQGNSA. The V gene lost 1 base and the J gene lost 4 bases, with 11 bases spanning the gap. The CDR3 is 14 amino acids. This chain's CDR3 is CASSLVGRLYEQYF. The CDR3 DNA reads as TGTGCCAGCAGCTTAGTGGGACGCCTGTACGAGCAGTACTTC.

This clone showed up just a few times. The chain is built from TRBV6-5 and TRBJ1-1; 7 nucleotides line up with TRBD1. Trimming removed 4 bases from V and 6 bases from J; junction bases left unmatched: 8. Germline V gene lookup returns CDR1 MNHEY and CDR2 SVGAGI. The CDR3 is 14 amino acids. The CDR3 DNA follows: TGTGCCAGCAGTTCGAGGGGGCTCCTCCCTGAAGCTTTCTTT. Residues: CASSSRGLLPEAFF.

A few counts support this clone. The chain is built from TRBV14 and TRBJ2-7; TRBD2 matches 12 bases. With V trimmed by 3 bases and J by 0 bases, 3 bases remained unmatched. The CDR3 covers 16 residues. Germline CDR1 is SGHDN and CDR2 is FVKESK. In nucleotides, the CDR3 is TGTGCCAGCAGCCATCAGGGACTAGCGGGCTCCTACGAGCAGTACTTC. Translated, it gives CASSHQGLAGSYEQYF.

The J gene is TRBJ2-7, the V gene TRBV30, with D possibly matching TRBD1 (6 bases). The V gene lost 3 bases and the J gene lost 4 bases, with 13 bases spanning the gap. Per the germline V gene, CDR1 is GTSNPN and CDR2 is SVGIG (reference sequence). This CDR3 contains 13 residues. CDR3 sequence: CAWSRQEKYEQYF. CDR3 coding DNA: TGTGCCTGGAGCCGACAGGAAAAATACGAGCAGTACTTC.

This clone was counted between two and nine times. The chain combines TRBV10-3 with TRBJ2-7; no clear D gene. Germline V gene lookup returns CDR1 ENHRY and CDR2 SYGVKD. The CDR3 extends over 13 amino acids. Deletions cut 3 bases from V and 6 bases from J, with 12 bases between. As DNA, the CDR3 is TGTGCCATCAGTGACTACTCGATGGGCGAGCAGTACTTC. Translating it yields CAISDYSMGEQYF.

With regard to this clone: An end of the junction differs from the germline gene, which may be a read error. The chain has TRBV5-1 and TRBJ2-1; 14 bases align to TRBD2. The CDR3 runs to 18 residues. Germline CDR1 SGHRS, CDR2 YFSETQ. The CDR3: CASSWGLAGATSNNEQFF. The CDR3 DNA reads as TGCGCCAGCAGCTGGGGACTAGCGGGGGCCACCTCCAACAATGAGCAGTTCTTC.

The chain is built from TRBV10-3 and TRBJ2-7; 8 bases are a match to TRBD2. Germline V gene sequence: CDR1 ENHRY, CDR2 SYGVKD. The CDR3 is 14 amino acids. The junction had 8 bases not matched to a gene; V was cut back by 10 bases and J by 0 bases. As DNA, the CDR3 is TGTGCCACTGCCCTAGCGGGCGCCTCCTACGAGCAGTACTTC. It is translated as CATALAGASYEQYF.